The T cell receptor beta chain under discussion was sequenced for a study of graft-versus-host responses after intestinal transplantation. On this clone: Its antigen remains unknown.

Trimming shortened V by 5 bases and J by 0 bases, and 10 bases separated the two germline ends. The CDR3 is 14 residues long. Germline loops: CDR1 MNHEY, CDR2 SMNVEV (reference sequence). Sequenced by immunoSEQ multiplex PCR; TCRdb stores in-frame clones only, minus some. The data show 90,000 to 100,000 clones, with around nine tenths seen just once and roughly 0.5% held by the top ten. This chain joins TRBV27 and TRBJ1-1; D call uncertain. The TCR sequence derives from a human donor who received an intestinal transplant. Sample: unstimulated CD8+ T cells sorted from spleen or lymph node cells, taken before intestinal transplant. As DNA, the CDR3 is TGTGCCAGCAGTCCACATAACATGAACACTGAAGCTTTCTTT. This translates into CASSPHNMNTEAFF.